This T cell receptor (beta chain) emerged from a study of blood T cell repertoires in COVID-19. Some clones are missing from TCRdb's copy, which holds only in-frame ones; the method was immunoSEQ multiplex PCR. The sample includes under 150,000 clones, just under 85% seen only once; the top ten take roughly 13%. Trimming pared 3 bases from V and 4 bases from J, leaving 25 bases between. The CDR3 has 18 amino acids. Germline V gene data show CDR1 as SGHDT and CDR2 as YYEEEE. The gene calls are TRBV5-6 and TRBJ1-2; perhaps TRBD1 as D (6 bases). The clonotype was recovered from a human donor in a cohort sampled during active COVID-19. The specimen was peripheral blood. The CDR3 sequence: CASSSLYAPTGVSYGYTF. Written as DNA, the CDR3 is TGTGCCAGCAGCTCCCTCTACGCCCCGACAGGAGTTAGCTATGGCTACACCTTC.